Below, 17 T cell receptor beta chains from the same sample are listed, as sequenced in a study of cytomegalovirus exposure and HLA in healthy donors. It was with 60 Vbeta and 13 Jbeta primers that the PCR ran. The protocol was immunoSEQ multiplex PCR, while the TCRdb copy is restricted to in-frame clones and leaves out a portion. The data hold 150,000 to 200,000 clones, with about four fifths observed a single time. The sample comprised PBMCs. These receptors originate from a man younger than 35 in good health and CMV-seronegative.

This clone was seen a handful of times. The CDR3 protein is CASSYPQGLKNYGYTF. For the CDR3, the DNA is TGTGCCAGCAGTTACCCCCAGGGACTTAAGAACTATGGCTACACCTTC. The V and J genes are TRBV28 and TRBJ1-2; maybe TRBD1 (5 bases). V shed 4 bases and J shed 2 bases, with 17 bases lying between them. CDR3 length: 16 amino acids. Germline CDR1 and CDR2: MDHEN and SYDVKM.

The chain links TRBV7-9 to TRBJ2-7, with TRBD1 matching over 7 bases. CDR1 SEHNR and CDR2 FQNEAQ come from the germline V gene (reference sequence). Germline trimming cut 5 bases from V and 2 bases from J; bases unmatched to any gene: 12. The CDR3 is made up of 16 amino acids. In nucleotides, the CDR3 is TGTGCCAGCAGCAGACGGACAGGAAGCCACCCCTACGAGCAGTACTTC. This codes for CASSRRTGSHPYEQYF.

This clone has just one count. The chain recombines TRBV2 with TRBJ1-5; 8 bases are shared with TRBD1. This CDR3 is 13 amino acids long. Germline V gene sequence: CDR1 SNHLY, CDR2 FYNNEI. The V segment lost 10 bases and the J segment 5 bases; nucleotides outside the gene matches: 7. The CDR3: CATQGAAYQPQHF. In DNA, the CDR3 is TGTGCCACTCAGGGGGCAGCCTATCAGCCCCAGCATTTT.

CDR3 protein: CASSLVGGTAYEQYF. DNA for the CDR3: TGCGCCAGCAGCTTGGTCGGTGGTACCGCCTACGAGCAGTACTTC. The gene calls are TRBV5-1 and TRBJ2-7; D gene uncertain. This CDR3 has 15 residues. V gave up 0 bases and J gave up 2 bases, with 12 bases separating them. Germline CDR1 reads SGHRS; CDR2 reads YFSETQ.

As DNA, the CDR3 is TGTGCCACAGGGGAAGGGGTGAACACTGAAGCTTTCTTT. This translates into CATGEGVNTEAFF. V and J are TRBV19 and TRBJ1-1, with D possibly matching TRBD1 (6 bases). V shed 10 bases and J shed 0 bases, with 12 bases lying between them. CDR3 size: 13 residues. Germline V lookup: CDR1 LNHDA, CDR2 SQIVND (reference sequence).

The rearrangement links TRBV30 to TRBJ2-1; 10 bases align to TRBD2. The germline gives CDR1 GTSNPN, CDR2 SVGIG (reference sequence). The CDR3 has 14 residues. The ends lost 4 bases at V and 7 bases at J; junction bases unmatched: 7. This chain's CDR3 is CAWTRGLALNEQFF. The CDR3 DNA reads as TGTGCCTGGACCCGGGGACTAGCGTTAAATGAGCAGTTCTTC.

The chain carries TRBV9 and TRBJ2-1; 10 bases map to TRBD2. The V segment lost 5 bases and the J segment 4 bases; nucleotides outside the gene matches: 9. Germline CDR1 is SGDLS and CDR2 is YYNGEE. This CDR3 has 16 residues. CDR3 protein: CASSRSTSGMYNEQFF. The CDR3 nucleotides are TGTGCCAGCAGTCGTAGTACTAGCGGGATGTACAATGAGCAGTTCTTC.

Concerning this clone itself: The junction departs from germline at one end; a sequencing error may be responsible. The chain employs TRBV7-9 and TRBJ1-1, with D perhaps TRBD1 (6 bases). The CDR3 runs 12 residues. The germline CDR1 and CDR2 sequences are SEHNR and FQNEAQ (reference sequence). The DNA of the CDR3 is TGTTCCAGCAGATCAGGACAGTTCGAAGCTTTCTTT. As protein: CSSRSGQFEAFF.

The CDR3 is CASSLRTDSAYTEAFF. In DNA form, the CDR3 reads TGTGCCAGCAGCTTACGGACAGATTCGGCTTACACTGAAGCTTTCTTT. This sequence joins TRBV11-2 and TRBJ1-1, with a tentative D call TRBD1 (6 bases). Trimming left V 2 bases short and J 3 bases short, with 16 bases between. This CDR3 contains 16 residues. Per germline, CDR1 SGHAT and CDR2 FQNNGV. Supplemented by reference TRBV11-2 and TRBJ1-1, the full variable domain reads EAGVAQSPRYKIIEKRQSVAFWCNPISGHATLYWYQQILGQGPKLLIQFQNNGVVDDSQLPKDRFSAERLKGVDSTLKIQPAKLEDSAVYLCASSLRTDSAYTEAFFGQGTRLTVV.

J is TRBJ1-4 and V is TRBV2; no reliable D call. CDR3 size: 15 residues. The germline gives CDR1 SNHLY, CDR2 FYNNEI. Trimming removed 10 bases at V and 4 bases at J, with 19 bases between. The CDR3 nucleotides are TGTGCCACGTCAAAGGAGGACTTCTTTAATGAAAAACTGTTTTTT. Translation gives CATSKEDFFNEKLFF.

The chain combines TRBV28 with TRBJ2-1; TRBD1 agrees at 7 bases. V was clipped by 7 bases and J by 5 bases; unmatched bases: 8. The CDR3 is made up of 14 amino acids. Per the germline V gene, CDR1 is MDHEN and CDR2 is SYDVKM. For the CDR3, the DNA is TGTGCCAGCATTGAGGGGGCAGCTAACAATGAGCAGTTCTTC. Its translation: CASIEGAANNEQFF. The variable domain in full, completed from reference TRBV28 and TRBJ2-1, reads DVKVTQSSRYLVKRTGEKVFLECVQDMDHENMFWYRQDPGLGLRLIYFSYDVKMKEKGDIPEGYSVSREKKERFSLILESASTNQTSMYLCASIEGAANNEQFFGPGTRLTVL.

For the CDR3, the DNA is TGTGCCAGCAGTGACGGTGGACAGTCCTCCTACGAGCAGTACTTC. This encodes CASSDGGQSSYEQYF. This chain links TRBV6-1 with TRBJ2-7, with D tentatively TRBD1 (6 bases). V was pared by 3 bases and J by 0 bases, with 12 bases between. Looked up from germline, CDR1 is MNHNS and CDR2 is SASEGT. This CDR3 spans 15 amino acids.

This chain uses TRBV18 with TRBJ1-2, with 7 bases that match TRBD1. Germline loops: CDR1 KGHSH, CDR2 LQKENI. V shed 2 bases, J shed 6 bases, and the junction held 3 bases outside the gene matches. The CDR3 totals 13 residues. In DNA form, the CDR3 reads TGTGCCAGCTCACCATGGACAGGCGATGGCTACACCTTC. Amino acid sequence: CASSPWTGDGYTF.

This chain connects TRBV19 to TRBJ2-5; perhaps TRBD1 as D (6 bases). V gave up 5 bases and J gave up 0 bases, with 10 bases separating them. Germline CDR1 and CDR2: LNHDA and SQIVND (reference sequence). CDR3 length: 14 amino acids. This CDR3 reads CASSLQGYQETQYF. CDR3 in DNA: TGTGCCAGTAGTCTACAGGGATACCAAGAGACCCAGTACTTC.

CDR3 DNA: TGTGCCAGCAGCGTAGCGCCTAGCGGGAGTTCAGATACGCAGTATTTT. This codes for CASSVAPSGSSDTQYF. The V and J genes are TRBV9 and TRBJ2-3, with 10 bases fitting TRBD2. Germline V gene sequence: CDR1 SGDLS, CDR2 YYNGEE. The CDR3 extends over 16 amino acids. Germline trimming cut 0 bases from V and 4 bases from J; bases unmatched to any gene: 5.

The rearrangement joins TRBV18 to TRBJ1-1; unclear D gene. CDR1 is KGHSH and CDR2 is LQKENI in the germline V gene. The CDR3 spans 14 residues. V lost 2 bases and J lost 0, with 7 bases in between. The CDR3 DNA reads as TGTGCCAGCTCACCATTCGTTATGAACACTGAAGCTTTCTTT. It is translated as CASSPFVMNTEAFF.

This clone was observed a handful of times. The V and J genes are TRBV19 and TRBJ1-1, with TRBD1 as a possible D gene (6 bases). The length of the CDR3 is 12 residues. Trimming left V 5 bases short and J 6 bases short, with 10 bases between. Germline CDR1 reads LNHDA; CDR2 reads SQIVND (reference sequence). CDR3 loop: CASSADRPEAFF. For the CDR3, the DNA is TGTGCCAGTAGTGCGGACAGACCTGAAGCTTTCTTT.